This T cell receptor (beta chain) was captured in a study of cytomegalovirus exposure and HLA in healthy donors. For the study at large: Per a later analysis, the roughly 700 first-cohort and fewer than 150 validation repertoires shared one platform. Study findings and constraints: The study flagged approximately 180 TCR beta chains as cytomegalovirus-associated.

Assay used: immunoSEQ multiplex PCR; TCRdb lists only in-frame clones, some missing. Of about 130,000 clones in the sample, 89% are singletons; the top ten hold approximately 1.1%. CDR1 is SQVTM and CDR2 is ANQGSEA in the germline V gene. Trimming left V 1 base short and J 8 bases short, with 17 bases between. The CDR3 is 14 amino acids. Regarding this clone: The antigen is not known.

The sequence came from a woman aged 18-29 years in good health and CMV-seronegative. The V gene is TRBV29-1, the J gene TRBJ1-1; D is perhaps TRBD1 (5 bases). The sample taken for sequencing was PBMCs. The CDR3 DNA follows: TGCAGCGTTGAAGCTGGGGGTGGGGACTCGGAAGCTTTCTTT. It translates to CSVEAGGGDSEAFF.